This T cell receptor (beta chain) appears in the sequencing data of a study of cytomegalovirus exposure and HLA in healthy donors. Study outcomes and limitations: As was reported, the classifier diagnosed cytomegalovirus status with high specificity and sensitivity.

PCR amplification relied on 60 Vbeta primers (plus 13 Jbeta primers). Profiling relied on immunoSEQ multiplex PCR, and the TCRdb table lists in-frame clones only, not all of them. The data contain about 120,000 clones, 60% to 85% of them singletons. This clone was detected only once. Antigen: not known. Sequencing was performed on PBMCs. The sequence was obtained from a woman in her twenties or thirties in good health and CMV-seropositive.

This chain's CDR3 is CASARGLATTNEKLFF. DNA for the CDR3: TGTGCCAGCGCGAGGGGGCTCGCTACAACTAATGAAAAACTGTTTTTT. J is TRBJ1-4 and V is TRBV7-9; TRBD1 matches at 7 bases. V gave up 8 bases and J gave up 0 bases; unmatched junction bases: 9. CDR1 SEHNR and CDR2 FQNEAQ come from the germline V gene (reference sequence). The CDR3 totals 16 residues. The variable domain in full, with the rest retrieved from reference TRBV7-9 and TRBJ1-4, is DTGVSQNPRHKITKRGQNVTFRCDPISEHNRLYWYRQTLGQGPEFLTYFQNEAQLEKSRLLSDRFSAERPKGSFSTLEIQRTEQGDSAMYLCASARGLATTNEKLFFGSGTQLSVL.